The present TCR beta chain was sequenced within a study of T-cell reconstitution after alpha-beta-depleted transplantation in children. Researchers prepared the TCRbeta library using unique molecular identifiers, the study reports. TCRdb called the PCR reads again in MiXCR, with one record for every CDR3 protein. This table holds fewer than 500,000 distinct CDR3 sequences, approximately 42% found once. The CDR3 has 16 residues. CDR1 is DFQATT and CDR2 is SNEGSKA in the germline V gene (reference sequence). V trimming: 6 bases; J trimming: 2 bases; junction bases outside the gene matches: 10. J is TRBJ2-1 and V is TRBV20-1, with 10 bases identical to TRBD1. The specimen was PBMCs, collected before TCRalphabeta/CD19-depleted stem cell transplant. This sequence originates from a girl aged 2-10 years with aplastic anemia, due to receive a stem cell transplant. The CDR3 loop is CSAQGWDRGAYNEQFF. The CDR3 coding sequence is TGCAGTGCCCAGGGATGGGACAGGGGAGCCTACAATGAGCAGTTCTTC.